This T cell receptor beta chain derives from a study of siplizumab effects on memory and regulatory T cells. Study-wide findings and caveats: Mapping to unstimulated subsets was achieved for only a minor fraction of alloreactive clones.

The CDR3 totals 16 residues. The germline gives CDR1 MDHEN, CDR2 SYDVKM. Trimming cost V 4 bases and J 8 bases; bases outside gene matches: 15. In the case of this clone: Its antigen is unidentified.

Measured with immunoSEQ multiplex PCR; TCRdb has only the in-frame clones, and not every one. Here the sample spans about 100,000 clones, more than 85% being singletons. The sequence came from a human donor in good health. The chain combines TRBV28 with TRBJ1-1, with 8 bases aligning to TRBD1. Sequences were obtained from CD4+ T cells sorted from blood. In nucleotides, the CDR3 is TGTGCCAGCAGTTCGGGGTTCGTAGGACAGGGAATGGAAGCTTTCTTT. This gives the protein CASSSGFVGQGMEAFF.